What follows describes a single T cell receptor beta chain. Its antigen remains unidentified. This sample was included in a study of vaccination and CD4 T cells after COVID-19. Looking at the study overall: Stimuli were overlapping spike peptide pools of SARS-CoV-2 and three common cold coronaviruses (HCoV-NL63, HCoV-OC43, HCoV-229E). Study results and limitations: Post-vaccination reactive clonotypes (median about 40) did not differ significantly from post-infection (under 22).

Treatment denoted: roughly 10-day PBMC culture with coronavirus spike peptide pools or control peptides (ViraFEST assay). TCR sequencing followed the expansion of antigen-specific T cells with peptide pools in ViraFEST. Positive PCR tests came between March and December 2020, ahead of the US Alpha, Beta and Delta variants. At the Johns Hopkins FTIC core, DNA taken from cultured CD4+ T cells was sequenced by way of the Oncomine TCR Beta short-read assay. TCRdb re-analysed the PCR reads in MiXCR, keeping a single row per CDR3 protein. The sample has around 12,000 distinct CDR3 sequences, about three fifths seen once. From germline, CDR1 is WSHSY and CDR2 SAAADI. V lost 6 bases, J lost 9 bases, and 18 bases lay in between. The CDR3 runs to 14 residues.

This TCR was sampled from a human donor with COVID-19. The chain couples TRBV10-2 to TRBJ2-1, with D possibly being TRBD1 or TRBD2 (5 bases each). Sequences were derived from cultured CD4+ T cells from blood, sampled after SARS-CoV-2 vaccination. Here the CDR3 reads CASRPGRLLSEQFF. The CDR3 DNA reads TGCGCCAGCAGACCGGGACGCCTCCTTAGTGAGCAGTTCTTC.